Shown below are 31 T cell receptor beta chains from a single sample sequenced in a study of cytomegalovirus exposure and HLA in healthy donors. PCR primers comprised 60 Vbeta and 13 Jbeta primers. The data were produced by immunoSEQ multiplex PCR, yet TCRdb's version contains in-frame clones alone and is incomplete. Of roughly 170,000 clones detected, 75% to 85% appear once; the ten largest clones hold 0.65% to 0.75%. The sequenced sample consisted of PBMCs. Receptor source: a boy between 5 and 17 years old in good health and CMV-seronegative.

This chain connects TRBV5-5 to TRBJ1-3; unclear D gene. The CDR3 spans 11 residues. Per germline, CDR1 SGHKS and CDR2 YYEKEE (reference sequence). Trimming removed 3 bases at V and 4 bases at J, with 2 bases between. CDR3 loop: CASSSGNTIYF. CDR3 DNA: TGTGCCAGCAGCTCAGGAAACACCATATATTTT.

The V and J genes are TRBV9 and TRBJ2-5; D may be TRBD2 (6 bases). The DNA end favors TRBJ2-7, so the J call may be wrong. Germline assignment: CDR1 SGDLS and CDR2 YYNGEE. The CDR3 is 13 amino acids. The CDR3 DNA is TGTGCCAGCAGCGTGGGCGGGACCTACGAGCAGTACTTC. It is translated as CASSVGGTYEQYF.

The V and J genes are TRBV5-4 and TRBJ1-1; D unclear. CDR3 length: 14 residues. V was pared by 1 base and J by 1 base, with 8 bases between. Per germline, CDR1 SGHNT and CDR2 YYREEE (reference sequence). The DNA of the CDR3 is TGTGCCAGCAGCTTGCTGACTGCGAACACTGAAGCTTTCTTT. Its protein product is CASSLLTANTEAFF.

The chain is built from TRBV5-1 and TRBJ1-2, with 8 nucleotides matching TRBD1. Trimming removed 2 bases from V and 7 bases from J; junction bases left unmatched: 4. This CDR3 contains 13 residues. CDR1 SGHRS and CDR2 YFSETQ come from the germline V gene. The CDR3, as DNA: TGCGCCAGCAGCTTAGGACAGGGTTCTGGCTACACCTTC. Protein product: CASSLGQGSGYTF.

The V gene is TRBV16, the J gene TRBJ2-1, with no clear D. V was shortened by 0 bases and J by 4 bases, with 4 bases between the two germline ends. The CDR3 consists of 13 residues. CDR1 and CDR2 from the germline V gene are KGHSY and FQNENV. The CDR3 coding sequence is TGTGCCAGCAGCCAATCTCATTACAATGAGCAGTTCTTC. This encodes CASSQSHYNEQFF. The whole variable domain, remainder taken from reference TRBV16 and TRBJ2-1, is GEEVAQTPKHLVRGEGQKAKLYCAPIKGHSYVFWYQQVLKNEFKFLISFQNENVFDETGMPKERFSAKCLPNSPCSLEIQATKLEDSAVYFCASSQSHYNEQFFGPGTRLTVL.

This clone has just one count. The CDR3 DNA is TGTGCCAGTAAACAGGGGGAGTTCTCCTACGAGCAGTACTTC. Translating gives CASKQGEFSYEQYF. This chain links TRBV19 with TRBJ2-7; 8 bases align to TRBD1. The CDR3 runs to 14 residues. V lost 7 bases, J lost 0 bases, and 5 bases stayed unmatched. CDR1 and CDR2 from the germline V gene are LNHDA and SQIVND (reference sequence).

The chain employs TRBV9 and TRBJ2-2, with 10 bases that match TRBD2. The CDR3 is made up of 19 amino acids. Germline assignment: CDR1 SGDLS and CDR2 YYNGEE. V was pared by 3 bases and J by 1 base, with 12 bases of the junction left unmatched. CDR3 amino acids: CASSGATKSGGGNTGELFF. The DNA of the CDR3 is TGTGCCAGCAGCGGGGCTACTAAAAGCGGGGGGGGGAACACCGGGGAGCTGTTTTTT.

In the case of this clone: At one end the junction does not follow the germline gene, possibly because of a read error. The rearrangement joins TRBV7-9 to TRBJ1-3; TRBD1 matches at 7 bases. The germline CDR1 and CDR2 sequences are SEHNR and FQNEAQ (reference sequence). The CDR3 runs 16 residues. In DNA form, the CDR3 reads TGTTCCAGCAGCCCTAAGGGACAGCTCTCTGGAAACACCATATATTTT. This encodes CSSSPKGQLSGNTIYF.

CDR3 bases: TGTGCCAGCACCCCAGGGGGCGCGGCGGAAGCTTTCTTT. Translating gives CASTPGGAAEAFF. The chain recombines TRBV9 with TRBJ1-1; 8 bases line up with TRBD1. Germline CDR1 and CDR2: SGDLS and YYNGEE. The length of the CDR3 is 13 residues. With V trimmed by 6 bases and J by 8 bases, 9 bases remained unmatched.

This clone was detected a few times. This sequence joins TRBV2 and TRBJ1-2; no clear D gene. The ends were cut back, 3 bases at V and 1 base at J, with 6 bases in the middle. CDR3 size: 13 residues. In germline, CDR1 is SNHLY, CDR2 FYNNEI. The DNA of the CDR3 is TGTGCCAGCAGTGATGGCGGTAACTATGGCTACACCTTC. It translates to CASSDGGNYGYTF.

The chain couples TRBV9 to TRBJ1-2; the D is unclear. Germline values: CDR1 SGDLS, CDR2 YYNGEE. The CDR3 runs 13 residues. V gave up 1 base and J gave up 8 bases, with 12 bases separating them. The CDR3 protein is CASSVREGRGYTF. The DNA of the CDR3 is TGTGCCAGCAGCGTACGTGAGGGCAGGGGCTACACCTTC.

CDR3 sequence (DNA): TGTGCCAGCAGCCAAGAGGAGGGGATACATTCACCCCTCCACTTT. Its protein product is CASSQEEGIHSPLHF. This chain joins TRBV4-2 and TRBJ1-6, with D perhaps TRBD1 (5 bases). The CDR3 has 15 amino acids. Germline CDR1 reads LGHNA; CDR2 reads YNFKEQ. The V end was cut by 0 bases, the J end by 8 bases, with 11 bases between.

This chain connects TRBV27 to TRBJ2-7, with 12 bases aligning to TRBD2. Germline CDR1 MNHEY, CDR2 SMNVEV (reference sequence). V lost 2 bases to trimming and J lost 3 bases; unmatched junction nucleotides: 2. This CDR3 region has 15 residues. The CDR3: CASSLGLAGSYEQYF. As DNA, the CDR3 is TGTGCCAGCAGTTTAGGACTAGCGGGAAGCTACGAGCAGTACTTC.

The rearrangement uses TRBV6-1 and TRBJ2-7; D possibly corresponds to TRBD2 (6 bases). This CDR3 spans 16 amino acids. The germline CDR1 and CDR2 sequences are MNHNS and SASEGT. V lost 1 base and J lost 0, with 13 bases in between. The DNA of the CDR3 is TGTGCCAGCAGTGAAGTGGCGGGGCAAAACTCCTACGAGCAGTACTTC. Its translation is CASSEVAGQNSYEQYF.

This clone was found once. One junction end does not reproduce the germline sequence, and a read error may be involved. Distinct nucleotide sequences in the sample also encode this CDR3. The V gene is TRBV19, the J gene TRBJ1-2; D unclear. The CDR3 is made up of 12 amino acids. Germline assignment: CDR1 LNHDA and CDR2 SQIVND (reference sequence). CDR3 DNA: TGCGCCAGTAGTCTGGGAGGCTATGGCTACACCTTC. It translates to CASSLGGYGYTF.

V usage is TRBV30 and J usage is TRBJ1-5; 10 nucleotides align to TRBD1. Germline-derived CDR1 and CDR2 are GTSNPN and SVGIG (reference sequence). This CDR3 comprises 15 residues. The V gene end was trimmed by 0 bases and the J gene end by 6 bases; junction bases not matched to a gene: 5. The CDR3 nucleotides read TGTGCCTGGAGTGTGACAGGGGGCGCGGGTCAGCCCCAGCATTTT. Protein: CAWSVTGGAGQPQHF.

This chain uses TRBV30 with TRBJ1-2; the D gene is possibly TRBD1 (5 bases). CDR3 length: 15 amino acids. V gave up 2 bases and J gave up 3 bases, with 16 bases separating them. Germline V gene lookup returns CDR1 GTSNPN and CDR2 SVGIG (reference sequence). The CDR3 is CAWSRLGEGDYGYTF. The DNA of the CDR3 is TGTGCCTGGAGTCGTTTGGGGGAGGGCGACTATGGCTACACCTTC.

This clone showed up just once. The chain uses TRBV12-5 and TRBJ2-1, with 12 bases aligning to TRBD1. The germline gives CDR1 LGHNT, CDR2 FRNRAP. V lost 5 bases, J lost 9 bases, and 14 bases stayed unmatched. CDR3 length equals 17 residues. The CDR3 protein is CASGPTSGQGAKREQFF. The CDR3 DNA reads as TGTGCTAGTGGTCCCACCTCGGGACAGGGGGCTAAGCGTGAGCAGTTCTTC. The full variable domain, rest sourced from reference TRBV12-5 and TRBJ2-1, is DARVTQTPRHKVTEMGQEVTMRCQPILGHNTVFWYRQTMMQGLELLAYFRNRAPLDDSGMPKDRFSAEMPDATLATLKIQPSEPRDSAVYFCASGPTSGQGAKREQFFGPGTRLTVL.

The chain has TRBV11-2 and TRBJ1-2; 8 bases fit TRBD1. The CDR3 is made up of 15 amino acids. CDR1 and CDR2 (germline): SGHAT, FQNNGV. With 4 bases clipped from V and 1 base from J, the junction kept 5 bases outside the gene matches. CDR3 nucleotides: TGTGCCAGCAGCTCACCCGGACAGGGTAACTATGGCTACACCTTC. It yields the protein CASSSPGQGNYGYTF.

The chain employs TRBV18 and TRBJ2-5; D is perhaps TRBD2 (6 bases). V lost 4 bases to trimming and J lost 5 bases, with 17 bases between them. The germline V gene has CDR1 KGHSH and CDR2 LQKENI. The CDR3 is 15 amino acids. The chain's CDR3 is CASSLYGGPEETQYF. The CDR3 DNA reads as TGTGCCAGCTCACTCTATGGAGGGCCCGAGGAGACCCAGTACTTC. Full variable domain (rest looked up from reference TRBV18 and TRBJ2-5): NAGVMQNPRHLVRRRGQEARLRCSPMKGHSHVYWYRQLPEEGLKFMVYLQKENIIDESGMPKERFSAEFPKEGPSILRIQQVVRGDSAAYFCASSLYGGPEETQYFGPGTRLLVL.

In its sample, this clone was seen a few times. This chain joins TRBV29-1 and TRBJ2-1; 8 nucleotides agree with TRBD2. This CDR3 comprises 15 residues. Germline CDR1 is SQVTM and CDR2 is ANQGSEA. The V and J ends lost 0 bases and 5 bases, in that order; junction bases with no gene match: 6. The CDR3 bases are TGCAGCGTTGAAGACCAGCGGGGGCTCGACAATGAGCAGTTCTTC. Translation: CSVEDQRGLDNEQFF.

To note about this clone: In the same sample, other DNA sequences code for this CDR3. The V gene is TRBV30, the J gene TRBJ1-2; D perhaps matches TRBD1 (6 bases). The CDR3 runs 12 residues. In germline, CDR1 is GTSNPN, CDR2 SVGIG (reference sequence). The V gene lost 0 bases and the J gene lost 6 bases, with 8 bases spanning the gap. CDR3 amino acids: CAWSVGGHGYTF. In nucleotides, the CDR3 is TGTGCCTGGAGTGTTGGGGGCCATGGCTACACCTTC.

The chain couples TRBV18 to TRBJ2-1; 7 bases agree with TRBD2. With 3 bases clipped from V and 5 bases from J, the junction kept 7 bases outside the gene matches. The CDR3 extends over 15 amino acids. The germline V gene encodes CDR1 KGHSH and CDR2 LQKENI. CDR3 residues: CASSPRRGGDNEQFF. CDR3 nucleotides: TGTGCCAGCTCACCGCGGCGGGGAGGGGACAATGAGCAGTTCTTC.

The chain carries TRBV19 and TRBJ2-7; D is perhaps TRBD1 (6 bases). Trimming pared 1 base from V and 3 bases from J, leaving 13 bases between. CDR3 size: 15 residues. Germline CDR1 LNHDA, CDR2 SQIVND (reference sequence). This CDR3 reads CASSIAGHLVYEQYF. As DNA, the CDR3 is TGTGCCAGTAGTATAGCGGGACACCTGGTCTACGAGCAGTACTTC.

This clone was seen once. V is TRBV6-5 and J is TRBJ1-2; 7 bases fit TRBD1. CDR1 MNHEY and CDR2 SVGAGI come from the germline V gene. Germline trimming cut 6 bases from V and 4 bases from J; bases unmatched to any gene: 5. This CDR3 contains 13 residues. The CDR3 protein is CASRLRQGYGYTF. Written as DNA, the CDR3 is TGTGCCAGCAGGCTACGACAGGGCTATGGCTACACCTTC.

This chain connects TRBV6-5 to TRBJ2-7, with 13 bases matching TRBD2. The CDR3 runs to 15 residues. V lost 8 bases, J lost 7 bases, and 11 bases stayed unmatched. The germline gives CDR1 MNHEY, CDR2 SVGAGI. The CDR3 sequence: CASLTITSGRGEQYF. The CDR3 DNA follows: TGTGCCAGCCTTACGATTACTAGCGGGAGGGGAGAGCAGTACTTC.

The chain employs TRBV18 and TRBJ2-7; TRBD2 matches 8 bases. The V and J ends lost 2 bases and 3 bases, in that order; junction bases with no gene match: 0. The CDR3 is 13 residues long. Per the germline V gene, CDR1 is KGHSH and CDR2 is LQKENI. In DNA form, the CDR3 reads TGTGCCAGCTCACCAACTAGCGGCTACGAGCAGTACTTC. Protein product: CASSPTSGYEQYF.

This rearrangement joins TRBV19 to TRBJ2-7; 8 bases line up with TRBD1. CDR1 and CDR2 (germline): LNHDA, SQIVND (reference sequence). The CDR3 runs 13 residues. V shed 10 bases and J 3 bases; nucleotides not matched to a gene: 8. CDR3 in amino acids: CATQGALGYEQYF. CDR3 DNA: TGTGCCACTCAGGGGGCCCTAGGCTACGAGCAGTACTTC.

The chain recombines TRBV11-3 with TRBJ2-7, with 7 nucleotides matching TRBD1. CDR1 is SGHNT and CDR2 is YENEEA in the germline V gene. The CDR3 contains 17 residues. After removal of 4 bases from V and 0 bases from J, the junction contained 12 bases not matched to a gene. The CDR3 loop reads CASSSIVSGDSSYEQYF. CDR3 DNA: TGTGCCAGCAGCTCGATTGTATCAGGGGACAGCTCCTACGAGCAGTACTTC.

The chain combines TRBV5-6 with TRBJ1-2, with D perhaps matching TRBD1 (6 bases). The CDR3 consists of 15 residues. Germline CDR1 is SGHDT and CDR2 is YYEEEE. Trimming removed 1 base from V and 1 base from J, with 11 bases in between. Here the CDR3 DNA reads TGTGCCAGCAGCTTGTCGGACAGAGATAACTATGGCTACACCTTC. Protein: CASSLSDRDNYGYTF.

Only a few counts were recorded for this clone. The chain uses TRBV20-1 and TRBJ2-7; D might be TRBD2 (5 bases). Germline CDR1 is DFQATT and CDR2 is SNEGSKA (reference sequence). This CDR3 has 11 residues. Trimming took off 3 bases at V and 3 bases at J, with 6 bases between the two ends. The CDR3: CSASRGYEQYF. The DNA for the CDR3 is TGCAGTGCTAGTCGGGGCTACGAGCAGTACTTC.